This record covers a single TCR beta chain. The data originate from a study of shared clonotypes between healthy human individuals. Clones were sequenced by immunoSEQ multiplex PCR, and TCRdb holds only the in-frame ones, with some missing. The sample records 900,000 to 1,200,000 clones, about 84% being singletons. Germline V gives CDR1 SGHVS, CDR2 FQNEAQ. V lost 1 base to trimming and J lost 12 bases; unmatched junction nucleotides: 7. The CDR3 runs 13 residues. This clonotype was obtained from a man younger than 30 in good health. Some clones in this sample may be carry-over from other donors' samples. The sample comprised memory CD4+ T cells from PBMCs. Indicated subset: CD45RA-negative fraction. J is TRBJ2-7 and V is TRBV7-8; 9 bases are shared with TRBD1. The CDR3 spells CASSLGGTGLSYF. The CDR3 bases are TGTGCCAGCAGCTTAGGGGGGACAGGGCTTTCGTACTTC. Variable domain in full (rest from reference TRBV7-8 and TRBJ2-7): GAGVSQSPRYKVAKRGQDVALRCDPISGHVSLFWYQQALGQGPEFLTYFQNEAQLDKSGLPSDRFFAERPEGSVSTLKIQRTQQEDSAVYLCASSLGGTGLSYFGPGTRLTVT.